Below are 16 T cell receptor beta chains sequenced from a single sample in a study of T cells after yellow fever vaccination. A single record per CDR3 protein comes from TCRdb applying MiXCR to the 5' RACE reads. In the table there are over 300,000 distinct CDR3 sequences, 3.6% of which are singletons. The sequencing used PBMCs, collected on the day of the yellow fever booster vaccination. The receptors here all came from a man in his late teens or twenties who received the YFV17D yellow fever vaccine.

This clonotype was recorded many times. V and J are TRBV6-2 or TRBV6-3 and TRBJ1-3; 7 bases line up with TRBD1. The J segment lost 4 bases and the V segment lost 7 bases, leaving 16 bases of the junction unmatched. The CDR3 runs to 17 residues. The germline V gene encodes CDR1 MNHEY and CDR2 SVGEGT. CDR3 nucleotide sequence: TGTGCCAGCACCGGGACAGACGAGCTTTGGACGGGAAACACCATATATTTT. This gives the protein CASTGTDELWTGNTIYF.

This clonotype was recorded many times. J is TRBJ2-2 and V is TRBV24-1; 9 nucleotides agree with TRBD2. Germline loops: CDR1 KGHDR, CDR2 SFDVKD. CDR3 size: 16 residues. V dropped 9 bases and J dropped 1; count of bases not matched to a gene: 8. The CDR3 here is CATELAGTLNTGELFF. CDR3 nucleotides: TGTGCCACCGAGCTAGCGGGGACGTTGAACACCGGGGAGCTGTTTTTT.

The chain carries TRBV5-5 and TRBJ2-7; D unclear. The CDR3 is made up of 14 amino acids. Looked up from germline, CDR1 is SGHKS and CDR2 is YYEKEE (reference sequence). Deletions cut 4 bases from V and 2 bases from J, with 13 bases between. CDR3 loop: CASSPRVSPYEQYV. CDR3 sequence (DNA): TGTGCCAGCAGCCCCCGGGTTTCACCCTACGAGCAGTACGTC.

The chain recombines TRBV6-1 with TRBJ2-7, with 7 bases that match TRBD1. The CDR3 contains 14 residues. With 5 bases clipped from V and 5 bases from J, the junction kept 9 bases outside the gene matches. Germline V gene lookup returns CDR1 MNHNS and CDR2 SASEGT. The DNA for the CDR3 is TGTGCCAGCAGTCGTTTGGGGACAGACGACGAGCAGTACTTC. It translates to CASSRLGTDDEQYF.

This clonotype was picked up many times. The CDR3 nucleotides read TGTGCCAGCAGCCCCGGGACGGCCTATTCACCCCTCCACTTT. As protein: CASSPGTAYSPLHF. The J gene is TRBJ1-6, the V gene TRBV11-2; D perhaps matches TRBD1 (5 bases). Trimming took off 5 bases at V and 8 bases at J, with 13 bases between the two ends. This CDR3 is built from 14 residues. Germline loops: CDR1 SGHAT, CDR2 FQNNGV.

This sequence joins TRBV15 and TRBJ2-3, with D possibly TRBD1 on 6 matching bases. CDR1 and CDR2 from the germline V gene are LNHNV and YYDKDF (reference sequence). V lost 3 bases and J 6 bases, leaving 10 bases between the germline ends. This CDR3 contains 13 residues. The CDR3, as DNA: TGTGCCACCAGCAGGGGGGCAGGCGATACGCAGTATTTT. Its protein is CATSRGAGDTQYF.

This clonotype has only a few counts. CDR3: CASSQDNEGNQPQHF. The CDR3 nucleotides read TGCGCCAGCAGCCAAGATAATGAGGGGAATCAGCCCCAGCATTTT. V gene TRBV4-3 combines with J gene TRBJ1-5; D is possibly TRBD1 (5 bases). This CDR3 has 15 residues. V was cut by 0 bases and J by 4 bases, with 10 bases left in between. In germline, CDR1 is LGHNA, CDR2 YSLEER.

The CDR3, as DNA: TGTGCCAGCAGCCCCCCGAGAAGGGAAGCTTTCTTT. Translation: CASSPPRREAFF. This chain connects TRBV6-2 or TRBV6-3 to TRBJ1-1; D gene unclear. V was trimmed by 6 bases and J by 8 bases, leaving 13 bases between them. This CDR3 spans 12 amino acids. CDR1 and CDR2 from the germline V gene are MNHEY and SVGEGT.

There are a few counts of this clonotype. The chain couples TRBV24-1 to TRBJ2-5, with D unresolved. Germline values: CDR1 KGHDR, CDR2 SFDVKD. The CDR3 extends over 15 amino acids. The V end lost 1 base, the J end lost 2 bases, and 10 bases lay between the germline ends. The chain's CDR3 is CATSDFPQAQETQYF. The CDR3 DNA reads as TGTGCCACCAGTGATTTCCCCCAGGCACAAGAGACCCAGTACTTC.

A few counts support this clonotype. The rearrangement joins TRBV6-5 to TRBJ1-1, with 7 bases lining up with TRBD1. Looked up from germline, CDR1 is MNHEY and CDR2 is SVGAGI. V gave up 6 bases and J gave up 4 bases; unmatched junction bases: 11. CDR3 length: 15 amino acids. CDR3 sequence (DNA): TGTGCCAGCAGCTTTAGGGACAGCGGGGTCACTGAAGCTTTCTTT. This codes for CASSFRDSGVTEAFF.

The sample holds many counts of this clonotype. The chain combines TRBV5-5 with TRBJ2-5, with 11 bases aligning to TRBD2. This CDR3 is 15 amino acids long. The ends lost 1 base at V and 5 bases at J; junction bases unmatched: 4. The germline gives CDR1 SGHKS, CDR2 YYEKEE (reference sequence). The CDR3 region has the DNA TGTGCCAGCAGCTTGTTTAGCGGGGGGGCCGAGACCCAGTACTTC. Residues: CASSLFSGGAETQYF. The full variable domain, its missing parts supplied by reference TRBV5-5 and TRBJ2-5, is DAGVTQSPTHLIKTRGQQVTLRCSPISGHKSVSWYQQVLGQGPQFIFQYYEKEERGRGNFPDRFSARQFPNYSSELNVNALLLGDSALYLCASSLFSGGAETQYFGPGTRLLVL.

This clonotype was found a few times. The rearrangement links TRBV7-9 to TRBJ1-2; TRBD1 matches 9 bases. The V segment lost 2 bases and the J segment 7 bases; nucleotides outside the gene matches: 5. In germline, CDR1 is SEHNR, CDR2 FQNEAQ (reference sequence). CDR3 length: 14 residues. CDR3 in DNA: TGTGCCAGCAGCTTAACCGGGACAGGGATTGGCTACACCTTC. Amino acids: CASSLTGTGIGYTF.

This clonotype was found a few times. The CDR3 sequence is CASSLAPGQGKYF. CDR3 bases: TGTGCCAGCAGCTTAGCTCCGGGACAGGGGAAGTACTTC. This chain connects TRBV11-1 to TRBJ2-7; TRBD1 aligns across 10 bases. V lost 0 bases to trimming and J lost 11 bases; unmatched junction nucleotides: 4. In germline, CDR1 is SGHAT, CDR2 FQDESV (reference sequence). CDR3 length: 13 amino acids.

This clonotype was found many times. The chain has TRBV5-1 and TRBJ2-5, with D uncertain. Trimming pared 0 bases from V and 1 base from J, leaving 4 bases between. This CDR3 has 13 residues. Germline assignment: CDR1 SGHRS and CDR2 YFSETQ. This CDR3 reads CASSLGIQETQYF. The CDR3 DNA reads TGCGCCAGCAGCTTGGGAATCCAAGAGACCCAGTACTTC. The whole variable domain, filled in from reference TRBV5-1 and TRBJ2-5, reads KAGVTQTPRYLIKTRGQQVTLSCSPISGHRSVSWYQQTPGQGLQFLFEYFSETQRNKGNFPGRFSGRQFSNSRSEMNVSTLELGDSALYLCASSLGIQETQYFGPGTRLLVL.

The CDR3 region is CASSLAGTGAERLFF. The CDR3 DNA follows: TGTGCCAGCAGCTTAGCCGGGACAGGGGCCGAGAGACTGTTTTTT. The V and J genes are TRBV7-6 and TRBJ1-4, with 10 bases lining up with TRBD1. Trimming at V came to 0 bases and at J to 13 bases, leaving 8 bases not matched to a gene. Germline V gene data show CDR1 as SGHVS and CDR2 as FNYEAQ. The CDR3 spans 15 residues.

The V and J genes are TRBV3-1 and TRBJ2-3; D call uncertain. Germline V gene sequence: CDR1 LGHDT, CDR2 YNNKEL (reference sequence). V lost 2 bases and J lost 5, with 8 bases in between. The CDR3 spans 13 residues. The CDR3 DNA reads as TGTGCCAGCAGCCAACTTAGGCGAGATACGCAGTATTTT. Amino acids: CASSQLRRDTQYF.